The next 2 T cell receptor beta chains were all read from a single sample in a study of human T cells and chemical hapten exposure. Time point of the sample: patch test 1, 2 weeks after DPC sensitization. The treatment here: therapeutic diphenylcyclopropenone sensitization with weekly scalp DPC. TCRdb independently ran MiXCR on the RACE reads; one entry per CDR3 protein. In the table there are some 350,000 distinct CDR3 sequences, 5.5% to 8% of which are singletons. The source material was whole blood, sampled in connection with sensitization to the hapten diphenylcyclopropenone (DPC). Receptor source: a woman aged 18 to 35 with alopecia areata. Some clones in this sample may be carry-over from other donors' samples.

This clonotype was counted a few times. V usage is TRBV6-5 and J usage is TRBJ1-4; D perhaps matches TRBD1 (6 bases). Between the trimmed V and J ends, which lost 6 bases and 3 bases, there was a span of 14 bases. The CDR3 is 15 residues long. CDR1 MNHEY and CDR2 SVGAGI come from the germline V gene. CDR3 region: CASSEGGPANEKLFF. As DNA, the CDR3 is TGTGCCAGCAGCGAGGGGGGCCCAGCTAATGAAAAACTGTTTTTT.

This clonotype came up many times. The chain carries TRBV20-1 and TRBJ1-1; no definite D call. This CDR3 has 11 residues. Trimming took off 1 base at V and 6 bases at J, with 6 bases between the two ends. Germline CDR1 is DFQATT and CDR2 is SNEGSKA (reference sequence). CDR3 region: CSARGSSEAFF. CDR3 DNA sequence: TGCAGTGCTAGAGGATCCTCTGAAGCTTTCTTT.